The following is a TCR beta chain sequence with its context. Its antigen remains unidentified. Treatment denoted: approximately 10-day PBMC culture with coronavirus spike peptide pools or control peptides (ViraFEST assay). The sample originates from a study of vaccination and CD4 T cells after COVID-19. About the study: Convalescent individuals numbered four females and six males, two being Hispanic.

Sequence data for DNA of cultured CD4+ T cells were generated by the Oncomine TCR Beta short-read assay. Genomic DNA was taken out of cultured CD4+ T cells by extraction. From the PCR reads, TCRdb called clonotypes with MiXCR, one entry per CDR3 protein. The sample records about 10,000 distinct CDR3 sequences, roughly 64% being singletons. The study, taken as a whole, reports: Spike mono-reactivity held for 304 of 307 vaccine-specific clones in convalescent patients. The study found that a median 86.3% of reactive clones in convalescent patients appeared only post-vaccination.

Sequencing input: CD4+ T cells from blood, cultured in vitro. The receptor comes from a human donor who had recovered from COVID-19.

CDR3: CASSPPTGLAAETQYF. Here the CDR3 DNA reads TGTGCCAGCTCACCACCAACGGGGCTAGCGGCAGAGACCCAGTACTTC. The V gene is TRBV18, the J gene TRBJ2-5; 7 bases match TRBD2. Germline assignment: CDR1 KGHSH and CDR2 LQKENI. The CDR3 extends over 16 amino acids. Trimming took 0 bases from V and 4 from J; bases not matched to a gene: 8.